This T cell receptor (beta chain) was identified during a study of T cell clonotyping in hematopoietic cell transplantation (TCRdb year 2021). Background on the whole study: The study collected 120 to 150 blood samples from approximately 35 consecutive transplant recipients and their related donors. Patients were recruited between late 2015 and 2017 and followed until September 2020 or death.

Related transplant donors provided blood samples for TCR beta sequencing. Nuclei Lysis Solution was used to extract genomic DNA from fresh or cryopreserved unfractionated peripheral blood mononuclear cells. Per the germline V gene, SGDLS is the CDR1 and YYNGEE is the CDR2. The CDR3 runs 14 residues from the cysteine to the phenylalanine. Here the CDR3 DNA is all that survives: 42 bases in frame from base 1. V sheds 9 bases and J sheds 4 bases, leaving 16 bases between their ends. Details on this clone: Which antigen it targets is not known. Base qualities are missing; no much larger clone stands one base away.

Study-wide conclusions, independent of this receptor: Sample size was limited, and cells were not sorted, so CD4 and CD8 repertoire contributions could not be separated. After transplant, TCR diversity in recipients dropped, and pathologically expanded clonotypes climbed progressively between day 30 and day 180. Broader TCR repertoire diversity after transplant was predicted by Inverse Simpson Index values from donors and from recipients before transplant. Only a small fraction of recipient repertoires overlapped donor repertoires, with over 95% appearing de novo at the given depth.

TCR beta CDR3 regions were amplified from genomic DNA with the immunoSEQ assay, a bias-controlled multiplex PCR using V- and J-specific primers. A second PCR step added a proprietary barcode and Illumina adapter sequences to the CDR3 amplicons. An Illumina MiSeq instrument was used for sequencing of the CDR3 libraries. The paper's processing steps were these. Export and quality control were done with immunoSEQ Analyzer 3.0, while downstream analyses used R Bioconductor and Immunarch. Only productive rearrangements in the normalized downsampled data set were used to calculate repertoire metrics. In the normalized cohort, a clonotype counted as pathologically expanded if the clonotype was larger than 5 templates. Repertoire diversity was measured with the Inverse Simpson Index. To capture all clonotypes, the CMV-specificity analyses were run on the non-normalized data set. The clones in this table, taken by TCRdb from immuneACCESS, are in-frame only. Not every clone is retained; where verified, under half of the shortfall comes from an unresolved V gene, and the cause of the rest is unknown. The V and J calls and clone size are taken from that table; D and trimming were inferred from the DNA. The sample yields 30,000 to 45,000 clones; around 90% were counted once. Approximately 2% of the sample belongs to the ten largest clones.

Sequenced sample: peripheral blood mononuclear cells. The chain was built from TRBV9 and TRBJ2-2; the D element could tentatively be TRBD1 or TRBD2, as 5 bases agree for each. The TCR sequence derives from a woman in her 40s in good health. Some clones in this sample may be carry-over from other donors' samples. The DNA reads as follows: TGTGCCACCGCCGGGGACCAGGTCACCGGGGAGCTGTTTTTT. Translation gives CATAGDQVTGELFF.